These 27 T cell receptor beta chains came from one sample sequenced in a study of cytomegalovirus exposure and HLA in healthy donors. The PCR used 60 Vbeta and 13 Jbeta primers. The method was immunoSEQ multiplex PCR; TCRdb's version includes in-frame clones alone and lacks a portion of them. There are 150,000 to 200,000 clones in the sample; around four fifths occur only once, and less than 4.5% lies in the top ten. Sequenced input: PBMCs. The receptors come from a woman aged 55-75 years in good health and CMV-seropositive.

The chain joins TRBV7-3 to TRBJ2-2, with D maybe TRBD2 (7 bases). The V and J ends lost 0 bases and 3 bases respectively, with 8 bases between them. The CDR3 has 15 residues. The V gene's germline CDR1 is SGHTA and CDR2 FQGTGA. The CDR3, as DNA: TGTGCCAGCAGCTTAACAGGGGGGGACACCGGGGAGCTGTTTTTT. As protein: CASSLTGGDTGELFF.

This clone has only one observation. This chain joins TRBV11-2 and TRBJ2-5, with 9 bases fitting TRBD1. Germline-derived CDR1 and CDR2 are SGHAT and FQNNGV. The CDR3 is made up of 16 amino acids. With 3 bases clipped from V and 5 bases from J, the junction kept 10 bases outside the gene matches. CDR3: CASSLGLQGARETQYF. The CDR3 DNA reads TGTGCCAGCAGCTTGGGCTTACAGGGGGCCAGGGAGACCCAGTACTTC.

The chain is built from TRBV28 and TRBJ2-7, with D possibly matching TRBD1 (6 bases). Trimming pared 8 bases from V and 0 bases from J, leaving 14 bases between. Germline values: CDR1 MDHEN, CDR2 SYDVKM. The CDR3 totals 14 residues. DNA of the CDR3: TGTGCCAGCGGGGTACAGGGCCTCTCCTACGAGCAGTACTTC. It encodes CASGVQGLSYEQYF. The full variable domain, in which reference TRBV28 and TRBJ2-7 provide the parts outside the CDR3, is DVKVTQSSRYLVKRTGEKVFLECVQDMDHENMFWYRQDPGLGLRLIYFSYDVKMKEKGDIPEGYSVSREKKERFSLILESASTNQTSMYLCASGVQGLSYEQYFGPGTRLTVT.

As DNA, the CDR3 is TGCGCCAGCAGCCAAGATAGGGGGCTCGGGGAGCTGTTTTTT. Translated, it gives CASSQDRGLGELFF. The V and J genes are TRBV4-3 and TRBJ2-2; TRBD1 matches at 7 bases. CDR1 LGHNA and CDR2 YSLEER come from the germline V gene. V was pared by 0 bases and J by 7 bases, with 2 bases of the junction left unmatched. The CDR3 runs 14 residues.

The J gene is TRBJ1-1, the V gene TRBV10-3, with D possibly being TRBD1 (6 bases). The CDR3 consists of 14 residues. The germline V gene has CDR1 ENHRY and CDR2 SYGVKD. V dropped 6 bases and J dropped 0 bases, with 11 bases sitting between them. In nucleotides, the CDR3 is TGTGCCATCAGGGATCGGGACATGAACACTGAAGCTTTCTTT. Its translation: CAIRDRDMNTEAFF.

The chain carries TRBV28 and TRBJ1-1; 7 bases are shared with TRBD1. V lost 7 bases, J lost 4 bases, and 9 bases stayed unmatched. In germline, CDR1 is MDHEN, CDR2 SYDVKM. The CDR3 spans 14 residues. CDR3 in DNA: TGTGCCAGCACCAATTACAGGGGATCCACTGAAGCTTTCTTT. Translation: CASTNYRGSTEAFF.

This clone appeared a single time. The gene calls are TRBV28 and TRBJ1-4; D perhaps matches TRBD1 (6 bases). The CDR3 contains 13 residues. The germline V and J ends were trimmed by 8 bases and 6 bases, with 13 bases remaining between them. The V gene's germline CDR1 is MDHEN and CDR2 SYDVKM. The CDR3 reads CASGARGDEKLFF. The CDR3 nucleotides read TGTGCCAGCGGTGCCAGGGGAGATGAAAAACTGTTTTTT. Using reference TRBV28 and TRBJ1-4 for the parts outside the CDR3, the full variable domain is DVKVTQSSRYLVKRTGEKVFLECVQDMDHENMFWYRQDPGLGLRLIYFSYDVKMKEKGDIPEGYSVSREKKERFSLILESASTNQTSMYLCASGARGDEKLFFGSGTQLSVL.

The V and J genes are TRBV28 and TRBJ2-5, with TRBD1 as a possible D gene (5 bases). The CDR3 runs to 15 residues. CDR1 is MDHEN and CDR2 is SYDVKM in the germline V gene. The V end lost 3 bases, the J end lost 5 bases, and 16 bases lay between the germline ends. CDR3 sequence: CASSLGGQGGETQYF. CDR3 DNA sequence: TGTGCCAGCAGTTTGGGCGGACAAGGTGGGGAGACCCAGTACTTC.

V is TRBV6-4 and J is TRBJ2-1, with D tentatively TRBD1 (6 bases). The germline V gene encodes CDR1 MRHNA and CDR2 SNTAGT. The CDR3 runs to 15 residues. V was trimmed by 7 bases and J by 1 base, leaving 14 bases between them. In DNA, the CDR3 is TGTGCCAGCACACGGACAGCCCATTCCTACAATGAGCAGTTCTTC. Amino acid sequence: CASTRTAHSYNEQFF.

This clone was seen more than once but under ten times. The chain carries TRBV2 and TRBJ2-1; TRBD2 agrees at 9 bases. V trimming: 4 bases; J trimming: 7 bases; junction bases outside the gene matches: 11. This CDR3 comprises 16 residues. Germline loops: CDR1 SNHLY, CDR2 FYNNEI. The CDR3 spells CASSGGRRGGSNEQFF. The DNA of the CDR3 is TGTGCCAGCAGTGGAGGGAGGCGGGGGGGCTCGAATGAGCAGTTCTTC. The variable domain in full, with the rest retrieved from reference TRBV2 and TRBJ2-1, is EPEVTQTPSHQVTQMGQEVILRCVPISNHLYFYWYRQILGQKVEFLVSFYNNEISEKSEIFDDQFSVERPDGSNFTLKIRSTKLEDSAMYFCASSGGRRGGSNEQFFGPGTRLTVL.

The gene calls are TRBV4-3 and TRBJ1-5; D unresolved. The CDR3 is made up of 15 amino acids. Looked up from germline, CDR1 is LGHNA and CDR2 is YSLEER. V lost 4 bases and J 4 bases, leaving 14 bases between the germline ends. The CDR3 spells CASSLTTGRNQPQHF. The CDR3, as DNA: TGCGCCAGCAGCCTAACGACTGGTCGGAATCAGCCCCAGCATTTT.

This sequence joins TRBV7-9 and TRBJ2-3, with 9 positions matching TRBD2. Per germline, CDR1 SEHNR and CDR2 FQNEAQ (reference sequence). The junction had 10 bases not matched to a gene; V was cut back by 5 bases and J by 1 base. The CDR3 is 17 residues long. CDR3 bases: TGTGCCAGCAGCCCCCTAAACCCTAGCGGGGGCACAGATACGCAGTATTTT. As protein: CASSPLNPSGGTDTQYF.

The J gene is TRBJ1-5, the V gene TRBV27, with D uncertain. The CDR3 has 12 residues. V was cut by 5 bases and J by 10 bases, with 12 bases left in between. Germline values: CDR1 MNHEY, CDR2 SMNVEV (reference sequence). CDR3 nucleotide sequence: TGTGCCAGCAGTAAAGCGCTTGGTCCCCAGCATTTT. It yields the protein CASSKALGPQHF.

The V gene is TRBV19, the J gene TRBJ2-1; 10 bases align to TRBD2. The CDR3 consists of 17 residues. The V and J ends lost 0 bases and 1 base, in that order; junction bases with no gene match: 3. Germline V lookup: CDR1 LNHDA, CDR2 SQIVND (reference sequence). The CDR3 here is CASSIDTSGVSYNEQFF. DNA for the CDR3: TGTGCCAGTAGTATAGATACTAGCGGGGTGTCCTACAATGAGCAGTTCTTC.

This rearrangement joins TRBV28 to TRBJ1-5, with unresolved D. V was clipped by 5 bases and J by 0 bases, with 11 bases between them. The length of the CDR3 is 15 residues. From germline, CDR1 is MDHEN and CDR2 SYDVKM. CDR3 region: CASSPLRGSNQPQHF. CDR3 sequence (DNA): TGTGCCAGCAGTCCCCTCCGGGGTAGCAATCAGCCCCAGCATTTT.

The V call is TRBV28, the J call TRBJ2-7, with D tentatively TRBD1 (7 bases). Germline V gene lookup returns CDR1 MDHEN and CDR2 SYDVKM. Between the trimmed V and J ends, which lost 5 bases and 4 bases, there was a span of 15 bases. This CDR3 has 14 residues. CDR3: CASSILTGRYEQYF. The CDR3 coding sequence is TGTGCCAGCAGTATCCTGACAGGGAGGTACGAGCAGTACTTC.

The V gene is TRBV6-5, the J gene TRBJ1-2; D unresolved. Germline CDR1 is MNHEY and CDR2 is SVGAGI. The CDR3 sequence is 14 residues long. Trimming left V 0 bases short and J 7 bases short, with 12 bases between. The DNA for the CDR3 is TGTGCCAGCAGTTACTCGGTGCAGTCTGGTGGCTACACCTTC. Translated: CASSYSVQSGGYTF.

The chain employs TRBV28 and TRBJ1-3, with D unresolved. The V end was cut by 2 bases, the J end by 8 bases, with 4 bases between. CDR1 is MDHEN and CDR2 is SYDVKM in the germline V gene. This CDR3 is 11 amino acids long. The CDR3 nucleotides read TGTGCCAGCAGTTTAGCGGACACCATATATTTT. This sequence encodes CASSLADTIYF.

The chain carries TRBV6-5 and TRBJ1-3; tentative D call: TRBD1 (6 bases). The germline V and J ends were trimmed by 2 bases and 3 bases, with 11 bases remaining between them. The CDR3 totals 15 residues. Looked up from germline, CDR1 is MNHEY and CDR2 is SVGAGI. In DNA form, the CDR3 reads TGTGCCAGCAGTTACCAGGGGAATCGTGGAAACACCATATATTTT. Translating it yields CASSYQGNRGNTIYF.

The chain is built from TRBV28 and TRBJ1-2, with a possible D match to TRBD1 (6 bases). V lost 3 bases to trimming and J lost 2 bases, with 10 bases between them. The CDR3 has 14 residues. Germline loops: CDR1 MDHEN, CDR2 SYDVKM. CDR3 bases: TGTGCCAGCAGTTTGTTCGACAGGAACTATGGCTACACCTTC. Residues: CASSLFDRNYGYTF.

The chain is built from TRBV29-1 and TRBJ1-1, with a weak D call TRBD1 (5 bases). This CDR3 contains 11 residues. Germline V gene lookup returns CDR1 SQVTM and CDR2 ANQGSEA. In DNA, the CDR3 is TGCAGTCTCAGGGATGCAGGTGAAGCTTTCTTT. Protein: CSLRDAGEAFF.

V and J are TRBV28 and TRBJ2-2; 8 nucleotides agree with TRBD2. Trimming at V came to 5 bases and at J to 5 bases, leaving 7 bases not matched to a gene. CDR3 length equals 15 residues. Germline CDR1 and CDR2: MDHEN and SYDVKM. The CDR3 sequence: CASSTAGVRTGELFF. In nucleotides, the CDR3 is TGTGCCAGCAGTACAGCGGGAGTTAGAACCGGGGAGCTGTTTTTT.

In regard to this clone: Mismatch with germline at one junction end may stem from a read error. This chain joins TRBV2 and TRBJ2-6, with a possible D match to TRBD1 (5 bases). The CDR3 sequence is 14 residues long. The V gene's germline CDR1 is SNHLY and CDR2 FYNNEI. CDR3 region: CASSENSGANGLTF. In DNA form, the CDR3 reads TGTGCCAGCAGCGAAAACTCTGGGGCCAACGGCCTGACTTTC.

Points on this clone: This sample includes further DNA sequences coding for the same CDR3. V is TRBV19 and J is TRBJ1-2; no firm D call. CDR3 length equals 13 residues. Trimming pared 4 bases from V and 0 bases from J, leaving 6 bases between. Per the germline V gene, CDR1 is LNHDA and CDR2 is SQIVND (reference sequence). This CDR3 reads CASSTGANYGYTF. The CDR3 bases are TGTGCCAGTAGTACGGGTGCTAACTATGGCTACACCTTC.

This chain uses TRBV19 with TRBJ2-5; 7 bases are a match to TRBD1. The CDR3 loop spans 13 amino acids. Looked up from germline, CDR1 is LNHDA and CDR2 is SQIVND (reference sequence). V was pared by 5 bases and J by 2 bases, with 2 bases of the junction left unmatched. This chain's CDR3 is CASSVTGQETQYF. The CDR3 DNA reads TGTGCCAGTAGTGTGACAGGGCAAGAGACCCAGTACTTC.

The chain is built from TRBV19 and TRBJ2-1; D is possibly TRBD2 (5 bases). This CDR3 comprises 17 residues. Trimming removed 1 base at V and 6 bases at J, with 19 bases between. In germline, CDR1 is LNHDA, CDR2 SQIVND (reference sequence). This chain's CDR3 is CASSIAPDGIVFNEQFF. Written as DNA, the CDR3 is TGTGCCAGTAGTATAGCCCCTGACGGGATCGTTTTCAATGAGCAGTTCTTC.

The chain employs TRBV27 and TRBJ2-7; D is unresolved. V was cut by 4 bases and J by 7 bases, with 11 bases left in between. This CDR3 is built from 12 residues. Germline CDR1 reads MNHEY; CDR2 reads SMNVEV (reference sequence). Here the CDR3 reads CASSSPLWEQYF. The CDR3 DNA reads as TGTGCCAGCAGTTCCCCCCTATGGGAGCAGTACTTC.